What follows are 24 T cell receptor beta chains derived from one specimen sequenced in a study of CD8 T cells in Susac syndrome. Random hexamers served to reverse transcribe roughly 0.5 to 1 ug RNA. MiXCR, run by TCRdb on the immunoSEQ multiplex PCR reads, gives a single entry per CDR3 protein. The table shows roughly 140,000 distinct CDR3 sequences, with about 95% occurring only once. What was sequenced was CD8+ T cells from PBMCs. The receptors were sampled from a human donor with multiple sclerosis.

The rearrangement joins TRBV11-2 to TRBJ2-3; either TRBD1 or TRBD2 may supply D (6 bases each). The CDR3 consists of 15 residues. V was pared by 6 bases and J by 0 bases, with 13 bases between. Germline CDR1 is SGHAT and CDR2 is FQNNGV. DNA of the CDR3: TGTGCCAGCAGTTTGGCCGGGGGCAGCACAGATACGCAGTATTTT. Translating it yields CASSLAGGSTDTQYF.

The chain employs TRBV20-1 and TRBJ1-1; D might be TRBD1 (6 bases). The V gene lost 3 bases and the J gene lost 1 base, with 6 bases spanning the gap. This CDR3 contains 12 residues. Germline V gene sequence: CDR1 DFQATT, CDR2 SNEGSKA (reference sequence). The CDR3 here is CSARTGNTEAFF. The CDR3 DNA reads TGCAGTGCTAGGACAGGGAACACTGAAGCTTTCTTT.

This chain uses TRBV20-1 with TRBJ2-1; D unclear. CDR1 is DFQATT, CDR2 SNEGSKA, per germline (reference sequence). This CDR3 has 11 amino acids. V lost 2 bases and J 8 bases, leaving 7 bases between the germline ends. For the CDR3, the DNA is TGCAGTGCTAGATTCGTCGATGAGCAGTTCTTC. Translation: CSARFVDEQFF.

This chain joins TRBV29-1 and TRBJ2-3; D is unclear. The CDR3 runs to 14 residues. V was trimmed by 3 bases and J by 6 bases, leaving 16 bases between them. Germline V gene data show CDR1 as SQVTM and CDR2 as ANQGSEA. The CDR3 reads CSVEGGSFPDTQYF. The CDR3 DNA follows: TGCAGCGTTGAGGGCGGCAGTTTTCCGGATACGCAGTATTTT.

The gene calls are TRBV3-1 and TRBJ2-1; the D is unclear. The CDR3 has 15 residues. CDR1 is LGHDT and CDR2 is YNNKEL in the germline V gene (reference sequence). V lost 4 bases and J lost 4, with 14 bases in between. The CDR3 nucleotides are TGTGCCAGCAGCCCTAAAGGACCAGTATACAATGAGCAGTTCTTC. It is translated as CASSPKGPVYNEQFF.

The V call is TRBV2, the J call TRBJ1-4; D perhaps matches TRBD1 (6 bases). The CDR3 consists of 14 residues. V lost 3 bases, J lost 5 bases, and 10 bases lay in between. CDR1 is SNHLY and CDR2 is FYNNEI in the germline V gene. The CDR3 reads CASSEYRANEKLFF. DNA of the CDR3: TGTGCCAGCAGTGAGTACAGGGCGAATGAAAAACTGTTTTTT.

This clonotype was seen just once. The chain has TRBV20-1 and TRBJ2-7; D is unresolved. CDR1 DFQATT and CDR2 SNEGSKA come from the germline V gene (reference sequence). The germline V and J ends were trimmed by 3 bases and 9 bases, with 15 bases remaining between them. The CDR3 spans 12 residues. CDR3 amino acids: CSARDVGVAQYF. CDR3 in DNA: TGCAGTGCTAGGGACGTTGGGGTAGCGCAGTACTTC.

The V and J genes are TRBV29-1 and TRBJ2-1; possibly TRBD1 or TRBD2 for D (5 bases each). The germline V and J ends were trimmed by 6 bases and 4 bases, with 19 bases remaining between them. The germline V gene has CDR1 SQVTM and CDR2 ANQGSEA. The CDR3 runs to 15 residues. For the CDR3, the DNA is TGCAGCGTCGACGACCCGATGGGGGTTTACAATGAGCAGTTCTTC. The encoded protein is CSVDDPMGVYNEQFF.

The chain uses TRBV30 and TRBJ2-5, with D tentatively TRBD1 (6 bases). Trimming took 2 bases from V and 5 from J, leaving 15 bases between them. CDR1 and CDR2 from the germline V gene are GTSNPN and SVGIG (reference sequence). This CDR3 region has 14 residues. The CDR3 region is CAWSSTGIRETQYF. The CDR3 region has the DNA TGTGCCTGGAGTTCGACAGGTATACGGGAGACCCAGTACTTC.

This chain connects TRBV7-9 to TRBJ2-7; D possibly corresponds to TRBD1 (5 bases). The germline CDR1 and CDR2 sequences are SEHNR and FQNEAQ (reference sequence). Deletions cut 5 bases from V and 0 bases from J, with 20 bases between. This CDR3 comprises 17 residues. The CDR3 region is CASSPGLSGAVSYEQYV. CDR3 sequence (DNA): TGTGCCAGCAGCCCCGGTTTAAGTGGGGCCGTCTCCTACGAGCAGTACGTC.

V and J are TRBV7-9 and TRBJ1-2, with D hard to call. The CDR3 length is 13 residues. The germline V and J ends were trimmed by 4 bases and 1 base, with 7 bases remaining between them. Germline V gene sequence: CDR1 SEHNR, CDR2 FQNEAQ (reference sequence). Here the CDR3 DNA reads TGTGCCAGCAGCTCTACAGTTAACTATGGCTACACCTTC. It codes for CASSSTVNYGYTF.

This rearrangement joins TRBV5-1 to TRBJ1-2; 8 nucleotides agree with TRBD1. J lost 5 bases, V lost 4 bases, and 10 bases had no gene match. The CDR3 totals 15 residues. The germline gives CDR1 SGHRS, CDR2 YFSETQ. This chain's CDR3 is CASSLTLGTGYGYTF. CDR3 coding DNA: TGCGCCAGCAGCCTTACCCTCGGGACAGGATATGGCTACACCTTC.

V and J are TRBV12-5 and TRBJ2-1, with TRBD1 as a possible D gene (6 bases). The CDR3 spans 13 residues. Germline values: CDR1 LGHNT, CDR2 FRNRAP. Trimming cost V 0 bases and J 9 bases, with 9 bases left between them. CDR3 sequence: CASGLVQGLEQFF. The CDR3 DNA follows: TGTGCTAGTGGTTTGGTTCAGGGGCTTGAGCAGTTCTTC.

CDR3 protein: CASSVATKANYGYTF. The CDR3 DNA reads TGTGCCAGCAGCGTAGCTACCAAAGCTAACTATGGCTACACCTTC. The J gene is TRBJ1-2, the V gene TRBV9; D ambiguous. With 0 bases removed from V and 0 bases from J, the gap between germline ends came to 9 bases. Germline assignment: CDR1 SGDLS and CDR2 YYNGEE. This CDR3 has 15 residues.

The V call is TRBV30, the J call TRBJ2-2; TRBD2 is a possible D gene (5 bases). CDR1 GTSNPN and CDR2 SVGIG come from the germline V gene (reference sequence). CDR3 length: 13 amino acids. Trimming left V 4 bases short and J 6 bases short, with 12 bases between. The CDR3 protein is CAWNPTTSGELFF. CDR3 DNA sequence: TGTGCCTGGAACCCGACTACATCCGGGGAGCTGTTTTTT.

The chain joins TRBV30 to TRBJ2-5; D is perhaps TRBD1 (6 bases). This CDR3 spans 14 amino acids. Per the germline V gene, CDR1 is GTSNPN and CDR2 is SVGIG (reference sequence). V was cut by 4 bases and J by 0 bases, with 12 bases left in between. The CDR3 loop is CAWTTDRHQETQYF. The CDR3 nucleotides read TGTGCCTGGACCACCGACAGGCACCAAGAGACCCAGTACTTC.

V gene TRBV5-4 combines with J gene TRBJ2-1, with D possibly matching TRBD1 (6 bases). CDR1 SGHNT and CDR2 YYREEE come from the germline V gene (reference sequence). The CDR3 spans 15 residues. The V and J ends lost 1 base and 4 bases respectively, with 12 bases between them. The CDR3 coding sequence is TGTGCCAGCAGCTTGATGGCAGGGGATTACAATGAGCAGTTCTTC. As protein: CASSLMAGDYNEQFF.

The CDR3 reads CSGGTGVDEQFF. The CDR3 DNA reads TGCAGCGGAGGGACAGGGGTCGATGAGCAGTTCTTC. The genes are TRBV29-1 and TRBJ2-1; 10 bases are a match to TRBD1. The length of the CDR3 is 12 residues. The J segment lost 8 bases and the V segment lost 7 bases, leaving 5 bases of the junction unmatched. The V gene's germline CDR1 is SQVTM and CDR2 ANQGSEA.

V is TRBV4-2 and J is TRBJ2-1; 9 positions match TRBD2. Losses at the gene ends were 0 bases for V and 10 bases for J; bases not matched to a gene: 10. The CDR3 runs to 16 residues. Germline assignment: CDR1 LGHNA and CDR2 YNFKEQ. CDR3 nucleotide sequence: TGTGCCAGCAGCCAAGATTTCAGCGGGGGGCTCCCCGAGCAGTTCTTC. Translation: CASSQDFSGGLPEQFF.

The V gene is TRBV5-1, the J gene TRBJ2-5; 8 bases map to TRBD1. Germline V gene sequence: CDR1 SGHRS, CDR2 YFSETQ. The CDR3 spans 14 residues. J was trimmed by 5 bases and V by 4 bases; bases with no gene match: 7. CDR3 protein: CASSTGQGAETQYF. As DNA, the CDR3 is TGCGCCAGCAGCACCGGACAGGGTGCGGAGACCCAGTACTTC.

This chain connects TRBV29-1 to TRBJ2-5, with D perhaps TRBD1 or TRBD2 (5 bases each). The CDR3 is 18 amino acids. Trimming pared 0 bases from V and 7 bases from J, leaving 27 bases between. The germline gives CDR1 SQVTM, CDR2 ANQGSEA. The CDR3 nucleotides are TGCAGCGTTGAAGATTTGGGAGAAGGGGCCGGCTATGTAGGGACCCAGTACTTC. Protein sequence: CSVEDLGEGAGYVGTQYF.

The V gene is TRBV30, the J gene TRBJ2-1; 7 bases agree with TRBD2. The J segment lost 1 base and the V segment lost 0 bases, leaving 6 bases of the junction unmatched. The CDR3 contains 16 residues. Germline loops: CDR1 GTSNPN, CDR2 SVGIG (reference sequence). The DNA of the CDR3 is TGTGCCTGGAGTGTACGTGTCGGGGGGTCCTACAATGAGCAGTTCTTC. It encodes CAWSVRVGGSYNEQFF.

V gene TRBV4-1 combines with J gene TRBJ2-1, with TRBD2 identical over 11 bases. With V trimmed by 1 base and J by 5 bases, 4 bases remained unmatched. Germline V gene data show CDR1 as MGHRA and CDR2 as YSYEKL. This CDR3 is 16 amino acids long. The CDR3 nucleotides are TGCGCCAGCAGCCAAGCGGGTAGCGGGGGGGACAATGAGCAGTTCTTC. Protein sequence: CASSQAGSGGDNEQFF.

This chain connects TRBV4-2 to TRBJ1-1, with no clear D. Germline CDR1 LGHNA, CDR2 YNFKEQ. Between the trimmed V and J ends, which lost 0 bases and 6 bases, there was a span of 8 bases. The CDR3 contains 13 residues. In DNA, the CDR3 is TGTGCCAGCAGCCAAGATGGGAGGGCTGAAGCTTTCTTT. Protein: CASSQDGRAEAFF.